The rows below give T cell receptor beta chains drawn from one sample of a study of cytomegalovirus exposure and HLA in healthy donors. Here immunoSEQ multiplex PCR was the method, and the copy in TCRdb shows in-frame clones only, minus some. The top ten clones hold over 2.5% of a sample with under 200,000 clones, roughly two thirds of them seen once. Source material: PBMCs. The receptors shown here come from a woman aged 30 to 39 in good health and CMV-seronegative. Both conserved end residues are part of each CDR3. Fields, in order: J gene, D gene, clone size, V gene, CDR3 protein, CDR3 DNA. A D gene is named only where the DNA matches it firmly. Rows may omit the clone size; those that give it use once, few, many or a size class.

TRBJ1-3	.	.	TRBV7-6	CASSLPGRSSGNTIYF	TGTGCCAGCAGCTTACCAGGCCGAAGCTCTGGAAACACCATATATTTT
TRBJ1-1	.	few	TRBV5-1	CASSLQGGRTEAFF	TGCGCCAGCAGTCTTCAGGGAGGCCGCACTGAAGCTTTCTTT
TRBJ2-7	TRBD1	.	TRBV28	CASSLLGQRAYEQYF	TGTGCCAGCAGTTTATTGGGACAGCGAGCCTACGAGCAGTACTTC
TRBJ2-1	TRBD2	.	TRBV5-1	CASSLLAVTSYNEQFF	TGCGCCAGCAGCTTGCTAGCGGTGACCTCCTACAATGAGCAGTTCTTC
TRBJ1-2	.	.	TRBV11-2	CASSSPGGYTF	TGTGCCAGCAGCTCCCCAGGTGGCTACACCTTC
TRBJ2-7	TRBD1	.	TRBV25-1	CASSAEGQGRTYEQYF	TGTGCCAGCAGTGCGGAGGGACAGGGTAGAACCTACGAGCAGTACTTC
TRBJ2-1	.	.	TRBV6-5	CASSPRGTDLFF	TGTGCCAGCAGTCCAAGGGGGACCGATTTGTTCTTC
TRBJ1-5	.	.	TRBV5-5	CASSLPAAENQPQHF	TGTGCCAGCAGCTTGCCGGCAGCGGAGAATCAGCCCCAGCATTTT
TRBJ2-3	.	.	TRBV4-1	CASSHSMEAQYF	TGCGCCAGCAGCCATAGCATGGAGGCGCAGTATTTT
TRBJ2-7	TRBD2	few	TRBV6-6	CASSLSGSSVYEQYF	TGTGCCAGCAGCCTTAGCGGGAGTAGCGTCTACGAGCAGTACTTC
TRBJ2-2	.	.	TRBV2	CASSEESYTGELFF	TGTGCCAGCAGTGAAGAATCCTACACCGGGGAGCTGTTTTTT
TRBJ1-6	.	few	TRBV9	CASSRGGASSPLHF	TGTGCCAGCAGCAGGGGTGGGGCCTCCTCACCCCTCCACTTT
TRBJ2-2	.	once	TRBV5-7	CASSFRDLIWLGELFF	TGTGCCAGCAGCTTTCGGGATTTGATCTGGTTGGGGGAGCTGTTTTTT
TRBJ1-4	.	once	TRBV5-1	CASSSSGGYEKLFF	TGCGCCAGCAGCTCTAGTGGGGGGTACGAAAAACTGTTTTTT
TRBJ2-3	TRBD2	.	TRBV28	CASSFGLAGGLDTQYF	TGTGCCAGCAGTTTTGGCCTAGCGGGAGGGTTAGATACGCAGTATTTT
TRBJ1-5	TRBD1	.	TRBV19	CASWGQGAGQPQHF	TGTGCCAGTTGGGGACAGGGGGCTGGTCAGCCCCAGCATTTT
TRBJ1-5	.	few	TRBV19	CASHPSPRDSNQPQHF	TGTGCCAGTCATCCCTCGCCGAGGGATAGCAATCAGCCCCAGCATTTT
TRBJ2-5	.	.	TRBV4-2	CASSPNREETQYF	TGTGCCAGCAGCCCGAACAGGGAAGAGACCCAGTACTTC
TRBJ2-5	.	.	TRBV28	CASSSSAVPSGKTQYF	TGTGCCAGCAGTTCGTCAGCGGTCCCATCTGGGAAGACCCAGTACTTC
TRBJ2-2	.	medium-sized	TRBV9	CASSVPKSGTNTGELFF	TGTGCCAGCAGCGTACCTAAATCAGGAACGAACACCGGGGAGCTGTTTTTT
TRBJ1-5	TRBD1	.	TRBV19	CASTAGTANNQPQHF	TGTGCCAGTACCGCCGGGACAGCGAACAATCAGCCCCAGCATTTT
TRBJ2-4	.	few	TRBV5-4	CASSLTAGVENIQYF	TGTGCCAGCAGCTTGACCGCAGGGGTCGAAAACATTCAGTACTTC
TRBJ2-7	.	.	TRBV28	CATLTSSYEQYF	TGTGCCACCCTGACTAGCTCCTACGAGCAGTACTTC
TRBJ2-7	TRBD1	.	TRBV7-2	CASSLGAGQGAYEQYF	TGTGCCAGCAGCTTAGGGGCGGGACAGGGGGCCTACGAGCAGTACTTC
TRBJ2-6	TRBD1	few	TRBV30	CAWSRDSLSGANVLTF	TGTGCCTGGAGTAGGGACAGCCTCTCTGGGGCCAACGTCCTGACTTTC
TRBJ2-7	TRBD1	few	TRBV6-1	CASSPGTGIYEQYF	TGTGCCAGCAGCCCAGGGACAGGCATCTACGAGCAGTACTTC
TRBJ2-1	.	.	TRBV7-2	CASSPTSSSYNEQFF	TGTGCCAGCAGTCCGACTTCCAGCTCCTACAATGAGCAGTTCTTC
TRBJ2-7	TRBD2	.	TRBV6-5	CASSYGTSGSYGQYF	TGTGCCAGCAGTTACGGGACTAGCGGGTCCTACGGGCAGTACTTC
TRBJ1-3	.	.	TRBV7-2	CASSDSHSGNTIYF	TGTGCCAGCAGCGATAGCCACTCTGGAAACACCATATATTTT
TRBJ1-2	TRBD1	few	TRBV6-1	CASSSQGLPNGYTF	TGTGCCAGCTCATCACAGGGGCTCCCAAATGGCTACACCTTC
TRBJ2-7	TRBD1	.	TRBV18	CASSPTTGGYEQYF	TGTGCCAGCTCACCTACGACAGGGGGCTACGAGCAGTACTTC
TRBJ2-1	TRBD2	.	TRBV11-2	CASSLVGPGLGIDEQFF	TGTGCCAGCAGCTTAGTAGGGCCGGGACTAGGAATCGATGAGCAGTTCTTC
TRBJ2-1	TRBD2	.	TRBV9	CASSAGTSSYNEQFF	TGTGCCAGCAGCGCCGGGACTAGCTCCTACAATGAGCAGTTCTTC
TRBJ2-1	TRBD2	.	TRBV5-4	CASSWTSGRTYNEQFF	TGTGCCAGCAGCTGGACTAGCGGGAGGACCTACAATGAGCAGTTCTTC
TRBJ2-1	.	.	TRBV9	CASSVGGLSYNEQFF	TGTGCCAGCAGCGTAGGGGGGCTCTCCTACAATGAGCAGTTCTTC
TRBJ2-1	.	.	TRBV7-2	CASSLSRGRDNEQFF	TGTGCCAGCAGCTTGAGTAGGGGAAGGGACAATGAGCAGTTCTTC
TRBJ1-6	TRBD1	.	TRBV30	CAWNRDRVPGGDNSPLHF	TGTGCCTGGAACCGGGACAGGGTCCCGGGAGGGGATAATTCACCCCTCCACTTT
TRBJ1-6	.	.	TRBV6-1	CASSVTNNSPLHF	TGTGCCAGCAGTGTTACAAATAATTCACCCCTCCACTTT
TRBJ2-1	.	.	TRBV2	CASGAHNEQFF	TGTGCCAGCGGGGCCCACAATGAGCAGTTCTTC
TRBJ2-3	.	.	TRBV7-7	CASAFGSDSDTQYF	TGTGCTAGCGCATTCGGGAGTGATTCAGATACGCAGTATTTT
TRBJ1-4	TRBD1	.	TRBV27	CASSLRWDRGRGYREKLFF	TGTGCCAGCAGTTTAAGATGGGACAGGGGGCGCGGGTATCGTGAAAAACTGTTTTTT
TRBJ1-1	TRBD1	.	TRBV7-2	CASSLARTGPEAFF	TGTGCCAGCAGCTTAGCCCGGACAGGCCCCGAAGCTTTCTTT
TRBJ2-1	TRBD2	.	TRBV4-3	CASSQEPPSGFYNEQFF	TGCGCCAGCAGCCAAGAGCCGCCTAGCGGCTTCTACAATGAGCAGTTCTTC
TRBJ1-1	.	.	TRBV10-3	CAISDTNEDTEAFF	TGTGCCATCTCGGACACTAATGAAGACACTGAAGCTTTCTTT
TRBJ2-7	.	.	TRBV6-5	CASRLGDEQYF	TGTGCCAGCAGGTTGGGCGACGAGCAGTACTTC
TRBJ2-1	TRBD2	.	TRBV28	CASPGLAEQAEYNEQFF	TGTGCCAGTCCGGGACTAGCGGAACAGGCAGAATACAATGAGCAGTTCTTC
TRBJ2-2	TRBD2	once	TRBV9	CASRPSHAAGGANTGELFF	TGTGCCAGCAGACCCTCACATGCTGCGGGGGGGGCTAACACCGGGGAGCTGTTTTTT
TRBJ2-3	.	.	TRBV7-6	CASSLSLGTSTDTQYF	TGTGCCAGCAGCTTAAGTCTCGGGACAAGCACAGATACGCAGTATTTT
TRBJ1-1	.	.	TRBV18	CASSPARDHTEAFF	TGTGCCAGCTCTCCAGCCAGGGATCACACTGAAGCTTTCTTT